What follows is one T cell receptor (beta chain) and its context. The antigen is unknown. The sample is drawn from a study of cytomegalovirus exposure and HLA in healthy donors. General study findings and limits: Previous analysis showed most TCR beta V segments were productive about 87% or about 30% of the time. Overall, about 160 TCR beta chains were annotated as cytomegalovirus-associated. In vitro testing confirmed a few CMV-associated chains as specific for CMV antigens.

Use of 60 Vbeta and 13 Jbeta primers characterized the PCR. TCRdb's copy holds only in-frame clones and misses some; the assay was immunoSEQ multiplex PCR. The sample has approximately 88,000 clones, 76% seen once. Sequencing was performed on PBMCs. The sequence came from a male donor in good health and CMV-seronegative.

CDR3 DNA sequence: TGCGCCAGCAGCTTGGCGCGGCGGGCCGACAATGAGCAGTTCTTC. Translation: CASSLARRADNEQFF. The chain links TRBV5-1 to TRBJ2-1, with D tentatively TRBD2 (5 bases). CDR1 is SGHRS, CDR2 YFSETQ, per germline. The germline V and J ends were trimmed by 0 bases and 5 bases, with 12 bases remaining between them. CDR3 size: 15 residues. Drawing the rest from reference TRBV5-1 and TRBJ2-1, the complete variable domain is KAGVTQTPRYLIKTRGQQVTLSCSPISGHRSVSWYQQTPGQGLQFLFEYFSETQRNKGNFPGRFSGRQFSNSRSEMNVSTLELGDSALYLCASSLARRADNEQFFGPGTRLTVL.